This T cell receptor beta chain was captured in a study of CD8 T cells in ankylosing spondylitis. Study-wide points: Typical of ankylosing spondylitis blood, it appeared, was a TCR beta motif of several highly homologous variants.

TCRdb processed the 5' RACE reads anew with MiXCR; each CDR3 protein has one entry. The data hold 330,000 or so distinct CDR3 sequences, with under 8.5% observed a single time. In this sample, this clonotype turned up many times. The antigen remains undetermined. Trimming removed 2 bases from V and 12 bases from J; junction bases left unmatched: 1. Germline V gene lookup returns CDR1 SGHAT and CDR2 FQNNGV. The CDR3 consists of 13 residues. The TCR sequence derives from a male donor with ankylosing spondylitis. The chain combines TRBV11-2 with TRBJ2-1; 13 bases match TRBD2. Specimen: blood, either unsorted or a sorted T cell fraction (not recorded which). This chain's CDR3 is CASSLRLAGGQFF. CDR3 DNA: TGTGCCAGCAGCTTACGACTAGCGGGAGGGCAGTTCTTC.